One TCR beta chain is described in this entry. V lost 6 bases to trimming and J lost 9 bases, with 12 bases between them. This CDR3 spans 12 amino acids. The germline gives CDR1 MGHDK, CDR2 SYGVNS. Profiled with immunoSEQ multiplex PCR; TCRdb holds only in-frame clones, not every one. The sample holds roughly 150,000 clones; 84% are singletons and the top ten take around 7.2%. The record originates from a study of blood T cell repertoires in COVID-19. Study information: Sites across the United States, Italy and Spain contributed samples from acute and convalescent COVID-19. The analysed material was cDNA or gDNA that came from T cells, B-cell-depleted T cells, or PBMCs.

The TCR comes from a woman aged 50 to 65 in a cohort sampled during active or convalescent COVID-19. The chain carries TRBV25-1 and TRBJ2-1; D is uncertain. Sequenced: peripheral blood. This chain's CDR3 is CASRGQAGEQFF. CDR3 sequence (DNA): TGTGCCAGCAGGGGCCAAGCCGGTGAGCAGTTCTTC.